The 16 T cell receptor beta chains listed next were all sequenced from one sample in a study of blood T cell repertoires in COVID-19. Method: immunoSEQ multiplex PCR; TCRdb's copy keeps in-frame clones and lacks some. The repertoire holds a few hundred thousand clones, roughly 80% seen once, with about 1% in the top ten. Sequencing was done on a sample of peripheral blood. The source of these receptors is a human donor with acute or convalescent COVID-19. The donor label of this sample is uncertain.

This clone was detected a few times. The chain is built from TRBV18 and TRBJ1-1; D might be TRBD1 (5 bases). The CDR3 consists of 13 residues. Trimming removed 5 bases at V and 0 bases at J, with 7 bases between. CDR1 is KGHSH, CDR2 LQKENI, per germline. Here the CDR3 reads CASSTTVNTEAFF. DNA for the CDR3: TGTGCCAGCTCAACGACAGTGAACACTGAAGCTTTCTTT.

The rearrangement uses TRBV5-5 and TRBJ1-4; the D is unclear. Per the germline V gene, CDR1 is SGHKS and CDR2 is YYEKEE (reference sequence). This CDR3 spans 13 amino acids. Trimming took 2 bases from V and 4 from J, leaving 6 bases between them. CDR3 nucleotides: TGTGCCAGCAGCTTCAGTCTTAATGAAAAACTGTTTTTT. It translates to CASSFSLNEKLFF. The variable domain in full, completed from reference TRBV5-5 and TRBJ1-4, reads DAGVTQSPTHLIKTRGQQVTLRCSPISGHKSVSWYQQVLGQGPQFIFQYYEKEERGRGNFPDRFSARQFPNYSSELNVNALLLGDSALYLCASSFSLNEKLFFGSGTQLSVL.

This rearrangement joins TRBV19 to TRBJ1-5; 8 nucleotides align to TRBD1. Germline loops: CDR1 LNHDA, CDR2 SQIVND (reference sequence). The CDR3 consists of 17 residues. The V segment lost 1 base and the J segment 4 bases; nucleotides outside the gene matches: 9. DNA of the CDR3: TGTGCCAGTAGTATAGCCCCCTCAGGGGGCGCGAATCAGCCCCAGCATTTT. As protein: CASSIAPSGGANQPQHF.

The chain's CDR3 is CASNVRETQYF. The DNA for the CDR3 is TGTGCCAGCAACGTCAGGGAGACCCAGTACTTC. The V and J genes are TRBV2 and TRBJ2-5; D remains unclear. The V gene lost 7 bases and the J gene lost 5 bases, with 8 bases spanning the gap. Per germline, CDR1 SNHLY and CDR2 FYNNEI. CDR3 size: 11 residues.

V and J are TRBV20-1 and TRBJ1-1; D gene ambiguous. Germline assignment: CDR1 DFQATT and CDR2 SNEGSKA (reference sequence). The CDR3 has 13 amino acids. V was pared by 3 bases and J by 7 bases, with 15 bases between. The CDR3 spells CSASTRILREAFF. CDR3 sequence (DNA): TGCAGTGCTAGTACGCGGATTTTGCGTGAAGCTTTCTTT.

The chain recombines TRBV7-8 with TRBJ1-2; D unresolved. The CDR3 sequence is 16 residues long. Germline-derived CDR1 and CDR2 are SGHVS and FQNEAQ. Trimming took off 5 bases at V and 5 bases at J, with 21 bases between the two ends. The CDR3 sequence: CASSPLPSTPSYGYTF. The CDR3 nucleotides read TGTGCCAGCAGCCCACTTCCATCGACACCGTCATATGGCTACACCTTC.

This clone was detected a few times. The genes are TRBV12-5 and TRBJ2-1; 11 positions agree with TRBD2. Looked up from germline, CDR1 is LGHNT and CDR2 is FRNRAP. The V segment lost 0 bases and the J segment 8 bases; nucleotides outside the gene matches: 9. CDR3 length equals 17 residues. In nucleotides, the CDR3 is TGTGCTAGTGGTTTGGTTCAATTAGCGGGAGGGTTCCATGAGCAGTTCTTC. It codes for CASGLVQLAGGFHEQFF.

This clone was seen a handful of times. This chain joins TRBV30 and TRBJ2-7, with 7 nucleotides matching TRBD2. V trimming: 0 bases; J trimming: 2 bases; junction bases outside the gene matches: 7. The CDR3 is 15 amino acids. Germline lookup yields CDR1 GTSNPN and CDR2 SVGIG (reference sequence). In nucleotides, the CDR3 is TGTGCCTGGAGTGTCCTAGCGGCAACGACCTACGAGCAGTACTTC. As protein: CAWSVLAATTYEQYF.

The sample holds a few counts of this clone. The chain is built from TRBV2 and TRBJ1-5, with no clear D. V lost 6 bases to trimming and J lost 6 bases, with 12 bases between them. The CDR3 has 13 residues. Looked up from germline, CDR1 is SNHLY and CDR2 is FYNNEI. The CDR3 loop reads CASREDAAQPQHF. The CDR3 DNA follows: TGTGCCAGCAGGGAGGACGCGGCTCAGCCCCAGCATTTT.

J is TRBJ2-7 and V is TRBV28, with a possible D match to TRBD1 (6 bases). V was cut by 8 bases and J by 1 base, with 12 bases left in between. The germline V gene encodes CDR1 MDHEN and CDR2 SYDVKM. The CDR3 contains 13 residues. The CDR3 bases are TGTGCCAGCGTCCAGGGGTGGTCCTACGAGCAGTACTTC. Protein product: CASVQGWSYEQYF.

The chain is built from TRBV7-2 and TRBJ2-2, with TRBD1 matching over 10 bases. There are 14 residues in the CDR3. V shed 9 bases, J shed 7 bases, and the junction held 8 bases outside the gene matches. The germline V gene has CDR1 SGHTA and CDR2 FQGNSA. The CDR3 coding sequence is TGTGCCAGGGTGGGGACAGGGGTCATCGGGGAGCTGTTTTTT. This codes for CARVGTGVIGELFF.

The chain has TRBV3-1 (or the pseudogene TRBV3-2) and TRBJ2-7, with 8 bases aligning to TRBD1. J was trimmed by 3 bases and V by 6 bases; bases with no gene match: 4. The CDR3 has 13 amino acids. Germline V lookup: CDR1 LGHDT, CDR2 YNNKEL (reference sequence). The CDR3: CASRRGQDYEQYF. The CDR3 DNA is TGTGCCAGCAGACGGGGACAGGACTACGAGCAGTACTTC.

The chain joins TRBV30 to TRBJ1-5; 10 bases fit TRBD1. V shed 4 bases and J 2 bases; nucleotides not matched to a gene: 8. The germline V gene encodes CDR1 GTSNPN and CDR2 SVGIG (reference sequence). This CDR3 is built from 16 residues. The CDR3: CAWTSQTGGGNQPQHF. The CDR3 DNA follows: TGTGCCTGGACGTCCCAGACAGGGGGCGGCAATCAGCCCCAGCATTTT.

V and J are TRBV11-2 and TRBJ2-5; TRBD2 matches at 8 bases. The CDR3 covers 16 residues. Germline V gives CDR1 SGHAT, CDR2 FQNNGV. V was pared by 3 bases and J by 7 bases, with 13 bases of the junction left unmatched. Written as DNA, the CDR3 is TGTGCCAGCAGCTTTATTCGGGGGGGCGTAGCAGCGACCCAGTACTTC. This gives the protein CASSFIRGGVAATQYF.

The chain employs TRBV4-1 and TRBJ2-2; 8 bases map to TRBD2. This CDR3 has 15 amino acids. Germline V gene sequence: CDR1 MGHRA, CDR2 YSYEKL. With 4 bases clipped from V and 5 bases from J, the junction kept 6 bases outside the gene matches. CDR3: CASSPGTRRTGELFF. CDR3 DNA sequence: TGCGCCAGCAGCCCCGGGACTAGGAGGACCGGGGAGCTGTTTTTT.

The V call is TRBV7-7, the J call TRBJ2-1; 10 positions match TRBD1. J lost 8 bases, V lost 1 base, and 2 bases had no gene match. Germline CDR1 SSHAT, CDR2 FNYEAQ (reference sequence). The CDR3 length is 14 residues. The CDR3 bases are TGTGCCAGCAGCTTAGGGACAGGGGGGTATGAGCAGTTCTTC. Encoded protein: CASSLGTGGYEQFF.